This T cell receptor beta chain stems from a study of blood T cell repertoires in COVID-19. Across the whole study: Some COVID-19 samples were acute and others convalescent; all came from the United States, Italy and Spain.

The CDR3 is 13 residues long. Trimming at V came to 5 bases and at J to 8 bases, leaving 8 bases not matched to a gene. Looked up from germline, CDR1 is MNHEY and CDR2 is SVGAGI. Per the authors' pipeline: The authors estimated nucleated cell counts from reference gene primer amplification. Assay: immunoSEQ multiplex PCR; the TCRdb copy retains only in-frame clones and omits some. D and trimming come from the DNA, and the V and J calls and clone size come from that table. The sample contains roughly 50,000 clones, about four fifths of which appear only once. This chain links TRBV6-5 with TRBJ2-5, with 7 nucleotides matching TRBD1. The TCR comes from a woman aged 55-75 years with acute or convalescent COVID-19. The sample taken for sequencing was peripheral blood. CDR3 in DNA: TGTGCCAGCAGTAGGACAGGCGCGGAAACCCAGTACTTC. Encoded protein: CASSRTGAETQYF.